What follows are 6 T cell receptor beta chains derived from one specimen sequenced in a study of monozygotic twins with inflammatory bowel disease (dated by TCRdb to between 2018 and 2021). The library was built by means of 5' RACE. The run used an Illumina HiSeq 2500. The reads were reprocessed in TCRdb, with one entry per CDR3 protein sequence and no accompanying DNA. This specimen's table enumerates 150,000 to 200,000 distinct CDR3 sequences. The ten largest make up approximately 2.8% of the sample. The specimen sequenced was blood. The receptors shown here come from a human donor with ulcerative colitis or Crohn's disease, or a healthy co-twin of an affected twin (not recorded which).

The chain links TRBV24-1 to TRBJ2-7; without DNA, the TCRdb call of TRBD1 cannot be checked. Germline values: CDR1 KGHDR, CDR2 SFDVKD. CDR3 length equals 15 residues. The CDR3 protein is CATSSTGQGVYEQYF.

J is TRBJ1-1 and V is TRBV27; no DNA is available, so the TRBD1 call from TCRdb remains unchecked. The germline CDR1 and CDR2 sequences are MNHEY and SMNVEV (reference sequence). The CDR3 covers 14 residues. The chain's CDR3 is CASTPSSLGQQAFF.

The chain uses TRBV5-1 and TRBJ2-3. CDR3 length: 14 amino acids. Germline V gene data show CDR1 as SGHRS and CDR2 as YFSETQ. The CDR3 protein is CASSPDPHTDTQYF.

The CDR3 spells CASRKLAGSQETQYF. The gene calls are TRBV12-3 or TRBV12-4 and TRBJ2-5; without DNA, the TCRdb call of TRBD2 cannot be checked. The CDR3 contains 15 residues.

The V and J genes are TRBV14 and TRBJ1-1. Germline values: CDR1 SGHDN, CDR2 FVKESK. The CDR3 runs 13 residues. The CDR3 spells CASSQTSKTEAFF.

The chain joins TRBV5-6 to TRBJ1-2. This CDR3 has 13 residues. Germline-derived CDR1 and CDR2 are SGHDT and YYEEEE. CDR3 region: CASSLFGLYGYTF. Filled out from reference TRBV5-6 and TRBJ1-2, the complete variable domain reads DAGVTQSPTHLIKTRGQQVTLRCSPKSGHDTVSWYQQALGQGPQFIFQYYEEEERQRGNFPDRFSGHQFPNYSSELNVNALLLGDSALYLCASSLFGLYGYTFGSGTRLTVV.